This T cell receptor beta chain appears in the sequencing data of a study of technical replicates of blood from a few donors. CDR3 length: 11 residues. The trim removed 7 bases at V and 14 bases at J, leaving 11 bases unmatched. Germline assignment: CDR1 SQVTM and CDR2 ANQGSEA. Assay: immunoSEQ multiplex PCR; the TCRdb copy retains only in-frame clones and omits some. The sample records fewer than 85,000 clones, just under 95% being singletons. The clonotype comes from a human donor in good health. Sequencing input: T cells isolated from PBMCs. The gene calls are TRBV29-1 and TRBJ1-2; 9 nucleotides agree with TRBD1. CDR3 sequence (DNA): TGCAGCGCATGGACAGGGGAGAATTATACCTTC. Protein: CSAWTGENYTF.